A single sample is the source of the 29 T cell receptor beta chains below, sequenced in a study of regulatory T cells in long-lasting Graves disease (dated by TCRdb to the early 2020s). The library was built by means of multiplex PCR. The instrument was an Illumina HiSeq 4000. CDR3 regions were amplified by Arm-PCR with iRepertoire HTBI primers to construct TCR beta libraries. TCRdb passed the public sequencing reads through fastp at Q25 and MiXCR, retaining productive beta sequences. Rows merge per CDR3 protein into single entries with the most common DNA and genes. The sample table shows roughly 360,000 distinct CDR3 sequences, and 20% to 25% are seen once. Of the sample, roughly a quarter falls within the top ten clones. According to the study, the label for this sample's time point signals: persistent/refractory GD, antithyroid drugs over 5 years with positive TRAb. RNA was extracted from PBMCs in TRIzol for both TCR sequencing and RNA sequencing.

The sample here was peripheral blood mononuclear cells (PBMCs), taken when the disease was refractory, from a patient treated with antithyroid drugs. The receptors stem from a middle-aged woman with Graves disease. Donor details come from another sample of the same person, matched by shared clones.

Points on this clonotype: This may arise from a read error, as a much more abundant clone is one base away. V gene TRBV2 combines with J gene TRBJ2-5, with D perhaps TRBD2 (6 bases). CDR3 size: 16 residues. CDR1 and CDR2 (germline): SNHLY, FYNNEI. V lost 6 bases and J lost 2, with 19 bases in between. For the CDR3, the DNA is TGTGCCAGCAGCACGCGGGGAGGTAACGGGCAAGAGACCCAGTACTTC. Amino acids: CASSTRGGNGQETQYF.

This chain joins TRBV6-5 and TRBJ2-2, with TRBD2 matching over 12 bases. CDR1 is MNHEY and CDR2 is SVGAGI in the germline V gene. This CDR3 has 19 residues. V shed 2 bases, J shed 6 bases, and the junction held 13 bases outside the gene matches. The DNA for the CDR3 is TGTGCCAGCAGTTACAACCTCCCGACTAGCGGGAGTATTTCCGGGGAGCTGTTTTTT. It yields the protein CASSYNLPTSGSISGELFF.

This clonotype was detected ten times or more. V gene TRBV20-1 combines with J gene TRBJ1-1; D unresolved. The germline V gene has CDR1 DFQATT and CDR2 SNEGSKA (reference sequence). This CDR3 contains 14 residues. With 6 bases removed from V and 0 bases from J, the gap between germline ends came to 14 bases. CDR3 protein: CSAHLPPMNTEAFF. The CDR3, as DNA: TGCAGTGCCCACCTCCCCCCCATGAACACTGAAGCTTTCTTT.

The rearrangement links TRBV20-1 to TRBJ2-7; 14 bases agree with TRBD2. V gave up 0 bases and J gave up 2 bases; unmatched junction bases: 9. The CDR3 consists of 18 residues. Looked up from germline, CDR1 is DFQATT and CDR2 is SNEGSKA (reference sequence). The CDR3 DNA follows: TGCAGTGCTAGAGATCAGGGACTAGCGGGAGTACTGACCTACGAGCAGTACTTC. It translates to CSARDQGLAGVLTYEQYF.

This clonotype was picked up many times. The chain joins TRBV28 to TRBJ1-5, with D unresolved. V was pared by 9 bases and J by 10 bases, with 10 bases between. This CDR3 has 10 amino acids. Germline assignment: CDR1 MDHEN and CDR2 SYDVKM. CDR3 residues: CASGERPQHF. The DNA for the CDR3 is TGTGCCAGTGGGGAGCGTCCCCAGCATTTT.

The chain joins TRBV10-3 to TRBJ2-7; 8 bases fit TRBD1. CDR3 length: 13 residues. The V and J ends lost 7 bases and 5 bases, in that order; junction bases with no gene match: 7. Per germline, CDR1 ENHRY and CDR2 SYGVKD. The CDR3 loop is CAITGQGVDEQYF. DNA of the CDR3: TGTGCCATCACCGGACAGGGTGTGGACGAGCAGTACTTC.

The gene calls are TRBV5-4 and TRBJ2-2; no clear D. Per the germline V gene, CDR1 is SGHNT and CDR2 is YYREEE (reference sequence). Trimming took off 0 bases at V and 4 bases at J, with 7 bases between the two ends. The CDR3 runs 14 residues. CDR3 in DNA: TGTGCCAGCAGCTTGGTGGACGCCACCGGGGAGCTGTTTTTT. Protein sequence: CASSLVDATGELFF.

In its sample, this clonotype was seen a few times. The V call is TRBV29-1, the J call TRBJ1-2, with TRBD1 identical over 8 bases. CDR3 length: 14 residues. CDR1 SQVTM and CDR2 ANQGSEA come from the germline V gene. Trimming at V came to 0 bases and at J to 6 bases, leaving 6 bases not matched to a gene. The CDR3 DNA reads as TGCAGCGTTGAAGAGGGCAGGGGGCGTAATGGCTACACCTTC. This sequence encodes CSVEEGRGRNGYTF.

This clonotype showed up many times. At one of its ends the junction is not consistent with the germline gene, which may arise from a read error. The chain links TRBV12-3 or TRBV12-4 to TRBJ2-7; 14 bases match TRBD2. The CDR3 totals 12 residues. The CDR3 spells CASSQGLAGVFF. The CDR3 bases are TGTGCCAGCAGTCAGGGACTAGCGGGAGTCTTTTTC.

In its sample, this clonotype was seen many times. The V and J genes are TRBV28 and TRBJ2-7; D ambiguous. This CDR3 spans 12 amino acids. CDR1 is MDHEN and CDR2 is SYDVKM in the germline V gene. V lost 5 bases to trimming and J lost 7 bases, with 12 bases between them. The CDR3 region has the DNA TGTGCCAGCAGTCCCCCGGCGCGGGAGCAGTACTTC. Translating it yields CASSPPAREQYF.

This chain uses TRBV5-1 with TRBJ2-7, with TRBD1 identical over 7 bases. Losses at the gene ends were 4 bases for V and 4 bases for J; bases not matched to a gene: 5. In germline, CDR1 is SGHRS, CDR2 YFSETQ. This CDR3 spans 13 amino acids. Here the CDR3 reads CASSHPGQYEQYF. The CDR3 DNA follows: TGCGCCAGCAGCCACCCGGGACAGTACGAGCAGTACTTC.

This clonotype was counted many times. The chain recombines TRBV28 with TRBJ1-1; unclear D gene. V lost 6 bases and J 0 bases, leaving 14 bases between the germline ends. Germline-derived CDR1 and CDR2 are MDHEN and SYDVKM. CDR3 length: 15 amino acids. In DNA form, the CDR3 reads TGTGCCAGCAGCAGATCGGCGGATTTGAACACTGAAGCTTTCTTT. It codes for CASSRSADLNTEAFF.

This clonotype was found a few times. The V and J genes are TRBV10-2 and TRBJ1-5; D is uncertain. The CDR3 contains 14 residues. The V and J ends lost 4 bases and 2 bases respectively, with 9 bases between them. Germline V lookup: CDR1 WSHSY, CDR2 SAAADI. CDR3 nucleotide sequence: TGCGCCAGCAGTGTTTCTACGGGCAATCAGCCCCAGCATTTT. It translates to CASSVSTGNQPQHF.

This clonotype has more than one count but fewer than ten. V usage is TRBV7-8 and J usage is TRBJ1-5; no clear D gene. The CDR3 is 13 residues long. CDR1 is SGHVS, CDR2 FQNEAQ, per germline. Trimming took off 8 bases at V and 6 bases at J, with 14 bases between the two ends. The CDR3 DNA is TGTGCCAGCGGCCCTACAAGGGTTCAGCCCCAGCATTTT. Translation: CASGPTRVQPQHF.

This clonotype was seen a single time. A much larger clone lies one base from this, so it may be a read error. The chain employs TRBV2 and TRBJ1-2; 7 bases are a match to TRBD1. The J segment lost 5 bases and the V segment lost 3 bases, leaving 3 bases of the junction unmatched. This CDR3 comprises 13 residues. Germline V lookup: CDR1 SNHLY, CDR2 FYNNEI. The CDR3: CASSDQGQYGYTF. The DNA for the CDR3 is TGTGCCAGCAGTGATCAGGGACAGTATGGCTACACCTTC.

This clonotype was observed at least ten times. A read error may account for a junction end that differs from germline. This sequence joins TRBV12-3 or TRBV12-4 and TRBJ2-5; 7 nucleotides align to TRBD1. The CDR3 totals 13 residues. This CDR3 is CASSLRGQETPYF. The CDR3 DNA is TGTGCCAGCAGTTTGAGGGGGCAAGAGACCCCGTACTTC.

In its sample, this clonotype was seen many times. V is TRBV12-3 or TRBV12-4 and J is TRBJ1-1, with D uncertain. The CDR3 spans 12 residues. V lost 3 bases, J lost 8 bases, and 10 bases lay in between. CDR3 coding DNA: TGTGCCAGCAGTTTTTGGGCAGAGGAAGCTTTCTTT. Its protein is CASSFWAEEAFF.

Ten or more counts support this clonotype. CDR3 sequence reads: CASSYTLTDRVVETQYF. The CDR3 coding sequence is TGTGCCAGCAGCTACACCCTCACGGACAGGGTGGTAGAGACCCAGTACTTC. This chain links TRBV28 with TRBJ2-5; 8 bases are shared with TRBD1. After removal of 6 bases from V and 4 bases from J, the junction contained 16 bases not matched to a gene. The CDR3 is made up of 17 amino acids. CDR1 MDHEN and CDR2 SYDVKM come from the germline V gene.

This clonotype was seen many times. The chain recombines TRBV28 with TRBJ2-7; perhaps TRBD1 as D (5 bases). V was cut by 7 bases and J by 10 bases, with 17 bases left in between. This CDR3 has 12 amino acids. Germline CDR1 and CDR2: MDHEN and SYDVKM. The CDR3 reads CASTEVGVRQYF. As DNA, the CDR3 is TGTGCCAGCACCGAGGTAGGGGTGCGTCAGTACTTC.

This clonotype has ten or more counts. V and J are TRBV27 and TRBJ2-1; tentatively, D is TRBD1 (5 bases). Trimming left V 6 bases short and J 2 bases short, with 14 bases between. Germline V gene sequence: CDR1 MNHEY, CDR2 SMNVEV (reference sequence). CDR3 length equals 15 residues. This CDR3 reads CASRSTAATYNEQFF. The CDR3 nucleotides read TGTGCCAGCAGATCGACAGCCGCTACCTACAATGAGCAGTTCTTC.

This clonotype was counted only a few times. CDR3 DNA sequence: TGTGCCAGCAGTTTATCTCAGGGGGCTCGAGCTTTCTTT. Translation gives CASSLSQGARAFF. The rearrangement uses TRBV27 and TRBJ1-1, with 8 nucleotides matching TRBD1. This CDR3 region has 13 residues. With 0 bases clipped from V and 10 bases from J, the junction kept 4 bases outside the gene matches. Germline CDR1 reads MNHEY; CDR2 reads SMNVEV (reference sequence).

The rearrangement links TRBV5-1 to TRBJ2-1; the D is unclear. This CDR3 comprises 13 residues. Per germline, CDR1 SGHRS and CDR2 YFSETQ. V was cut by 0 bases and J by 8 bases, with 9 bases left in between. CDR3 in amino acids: CASSLGSGDEQFF. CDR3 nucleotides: TGCGCCAGCAGCTTGGGATCCGGTGATGAGCAGTTCTTC.

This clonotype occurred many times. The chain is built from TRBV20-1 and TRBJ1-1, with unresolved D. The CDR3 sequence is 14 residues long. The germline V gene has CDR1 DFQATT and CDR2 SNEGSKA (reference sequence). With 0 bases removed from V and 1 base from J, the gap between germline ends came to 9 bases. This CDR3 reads CSAREGWGNTEAFF. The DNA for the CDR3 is TGCAGTGCTAGAGAGGGATGGGGGAACACTGAAGCTTTCTTT.

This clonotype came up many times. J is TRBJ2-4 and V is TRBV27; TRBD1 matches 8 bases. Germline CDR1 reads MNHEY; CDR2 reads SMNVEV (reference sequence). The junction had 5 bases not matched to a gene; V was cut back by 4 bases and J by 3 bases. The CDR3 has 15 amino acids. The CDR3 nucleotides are TGTGCCAGCAGTTCGACCGGGACAGGCAAAAACATTCAGTACTTC. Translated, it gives CASSSTGTGKNIQYF.

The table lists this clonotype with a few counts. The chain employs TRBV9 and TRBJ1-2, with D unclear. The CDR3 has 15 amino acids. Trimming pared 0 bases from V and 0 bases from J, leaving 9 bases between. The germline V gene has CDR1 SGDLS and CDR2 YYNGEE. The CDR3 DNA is TGTGCCAGCAGCGTAGATGGGAGGGCTAACTATGGCTACACCTTC. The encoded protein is CASSVDGRANYGYTF. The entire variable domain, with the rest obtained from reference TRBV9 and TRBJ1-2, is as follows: DSGVTQTPKHLITATGQRVTLRCSPRSGDLSVYWYQQSLDQGLQFLIQYYNGEERAKGNILERFSAQQFPDLHSELNLSSLELGDSALYFCASSVDGRANYGYTFGSGTRLTVV.

CDR3 in amino acids: CASSQEGAYGYTF. The CDR3 bases are TGTGCCAGCAGCCAAGAGGGGGCCTATGGCTACACCTTC. The rearrangement joins TRBV3-1 to TRBJ1-2, with a tentative D call TRBD1 (6 bases). The germline V gene encodes CDR1 LGHDT and CDR2 YNNKEL (reference sequence). V was shortened by 0 bases and J by 4 bases, with 6 bases between the two germline ends. The CDR3 length is 13 residues. Based on the CDR3 plus reference TRBV3-1 and TRBJ1-2, the full variable domain is DTAVSQTPKYLVTQMGNDKSIKCEQNLGHDTMYWYKQDSKKFLKIMFSYNNKELIINETVPNRFSPKSPDKAHLNLHINSLELGDSAVYFCASSQEGAYGYTFGSGTRLTVV.

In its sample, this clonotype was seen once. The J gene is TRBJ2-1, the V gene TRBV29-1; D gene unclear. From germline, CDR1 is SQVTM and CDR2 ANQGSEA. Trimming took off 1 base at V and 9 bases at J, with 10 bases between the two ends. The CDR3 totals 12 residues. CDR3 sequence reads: CSVEVSGIEQFF. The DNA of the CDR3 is TGCAGCGTTGAAGTTTCGGGTATTGAGCAGTTCTTC.

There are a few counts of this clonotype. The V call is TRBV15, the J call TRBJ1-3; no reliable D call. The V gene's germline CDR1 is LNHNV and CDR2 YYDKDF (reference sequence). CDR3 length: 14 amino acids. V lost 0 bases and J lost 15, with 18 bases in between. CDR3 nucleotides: TGTGCCACCAGCAGAGATCTGACTAATGGGCCCGCATATTTT. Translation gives CATSRDLTNGPAYF.

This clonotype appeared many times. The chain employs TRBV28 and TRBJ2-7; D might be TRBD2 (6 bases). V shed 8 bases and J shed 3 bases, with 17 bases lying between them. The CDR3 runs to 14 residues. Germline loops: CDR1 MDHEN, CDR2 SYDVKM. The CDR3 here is CASSRLDRDYEQYF. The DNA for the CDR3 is TGTGCCAGCTCTAGACTAGACAGAGACTACGAGCAGTACTTC. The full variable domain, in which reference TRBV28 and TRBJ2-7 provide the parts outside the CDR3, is DVKVTQSSRYLVKRTGEKVFLECVQDMDHENMFWYRQDPGLGLRLIYFSYDVKMKEKGDIPEGYSVSREKKERFSLILESASTNQTSMYLCASSRLDRDYEQYFGPGTRLTVT.